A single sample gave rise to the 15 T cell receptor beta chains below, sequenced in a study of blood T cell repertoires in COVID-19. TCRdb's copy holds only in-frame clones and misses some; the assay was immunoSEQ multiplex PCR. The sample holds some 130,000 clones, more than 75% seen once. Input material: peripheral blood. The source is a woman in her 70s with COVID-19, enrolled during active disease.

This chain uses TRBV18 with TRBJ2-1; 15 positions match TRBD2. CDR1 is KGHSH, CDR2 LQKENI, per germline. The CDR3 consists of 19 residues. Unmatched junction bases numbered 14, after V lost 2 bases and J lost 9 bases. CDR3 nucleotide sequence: TGTGCCAGCTCACCAGCCGGGACAGGGACTAGCGGGGGGTCGGTTGAGCAGTTCTTC. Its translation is CASSPAGTGTSGGSVEQFF.

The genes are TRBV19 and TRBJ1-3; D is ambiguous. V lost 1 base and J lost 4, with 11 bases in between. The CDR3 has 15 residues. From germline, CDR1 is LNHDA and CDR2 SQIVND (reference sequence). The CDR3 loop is CASSIGSEIGNTIYF. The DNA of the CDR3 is TGTGCCAGTAGTATAGGGTCGGAGATCGGAAACACCATATATTTT.

CDR3 loop: CASSLARGTEAFF. The CDR3 nucleotides are TGTGCCAGCAGCTTAGCCAGGGGCACTGAAGCTTTCTTT. J is TRBJ1-1 and V is TRBV7-8, with a tentative D call TRBD1 (6 bases). The CDR3 covers 13 residues. Germline V CDR1 and CDR2: SGHVS, FQNEAQ. The V gene lost 0 bases and the J gene lost 4 bases, with 6 bases spanning the gap.

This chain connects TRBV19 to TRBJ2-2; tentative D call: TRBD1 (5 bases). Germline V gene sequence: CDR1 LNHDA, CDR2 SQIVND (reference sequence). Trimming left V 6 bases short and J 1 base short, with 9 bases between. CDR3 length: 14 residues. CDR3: CASRPRENTGELFF. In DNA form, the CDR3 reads TGTGCCAGTAGGCCCAGGGAGAACACCGGGGAGCTGTTTTTT.

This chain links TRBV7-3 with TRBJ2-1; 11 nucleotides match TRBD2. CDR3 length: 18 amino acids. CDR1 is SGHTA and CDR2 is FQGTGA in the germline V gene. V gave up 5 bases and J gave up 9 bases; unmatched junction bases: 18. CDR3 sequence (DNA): TGTGCCAGCAGCCCCACATCGCATACTAGCGGGGGCCGCCGTGAGCAGTTCTTC. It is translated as CASSPTSHTSGGRREQFF. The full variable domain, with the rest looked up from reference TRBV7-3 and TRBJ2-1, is GAGVSQTPSNKVTEKGKYVELRCDPISGHTALYWYRQSLGQGPEFLIYFQGTGAADDSGLPNDRFFAVRPEGSVSTLKIQRTERGDSAVYLCASSPTSHTSGGRREQFFGPGTRLTVL.

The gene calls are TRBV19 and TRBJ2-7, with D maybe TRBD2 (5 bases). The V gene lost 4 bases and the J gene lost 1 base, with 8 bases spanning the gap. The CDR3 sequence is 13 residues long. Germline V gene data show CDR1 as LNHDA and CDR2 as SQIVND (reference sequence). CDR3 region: CASSTTGSYEQYF. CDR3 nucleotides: TGTGCCAGTAGTACCACGGGATCCTACGAGCAGTACTTC.

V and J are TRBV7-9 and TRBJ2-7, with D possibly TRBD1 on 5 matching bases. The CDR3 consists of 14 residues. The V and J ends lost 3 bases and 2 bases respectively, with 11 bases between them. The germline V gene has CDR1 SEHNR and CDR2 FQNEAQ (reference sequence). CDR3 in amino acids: CASSFPDNAYEQYF. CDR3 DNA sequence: TGTGCCAGCAGCTTCCCGGACAACGCCTACGAGCAGTACTTC. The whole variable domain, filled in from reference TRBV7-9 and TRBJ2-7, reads DTGVSQNPRHKITKRGQNVTFRCDPISEHNRLYWYRQTLGQGPEFLTYFQNEAQLEKSRLLSDRFSAERPKGSFSTLEIQRTEQGDSAMYLCASSFPDNAYEQYFGPGTRLTVT.

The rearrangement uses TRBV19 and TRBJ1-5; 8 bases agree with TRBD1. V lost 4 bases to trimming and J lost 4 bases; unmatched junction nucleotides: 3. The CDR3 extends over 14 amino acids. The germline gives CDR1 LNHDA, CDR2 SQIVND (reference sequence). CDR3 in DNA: TGTGCCAGTAGTACCCGGGACAGGAATCAGCCCCAGCATTTT. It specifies CASSTRDRNQPQHF. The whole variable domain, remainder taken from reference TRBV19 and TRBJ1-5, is DGGITQSPKYLFRKEGQNVTLSCEQNLNHDAMYWYRQDPGQGLRLIYYSQIVNDFQKGDIAEGYSVSREKKESFPLTVTSAQKNPTAFYLCASSTRDRNQPQHFGDGTRLSIL.

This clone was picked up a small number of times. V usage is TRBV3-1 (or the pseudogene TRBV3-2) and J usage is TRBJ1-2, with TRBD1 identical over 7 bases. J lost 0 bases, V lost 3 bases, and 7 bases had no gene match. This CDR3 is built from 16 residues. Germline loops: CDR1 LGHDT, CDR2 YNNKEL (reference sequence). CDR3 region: CASSHRDREPNYGYTF. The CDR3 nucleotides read TGTGCCAGCAGCCACCGCGACAGGGAGCCTAACTATGGCTACACCTTC.

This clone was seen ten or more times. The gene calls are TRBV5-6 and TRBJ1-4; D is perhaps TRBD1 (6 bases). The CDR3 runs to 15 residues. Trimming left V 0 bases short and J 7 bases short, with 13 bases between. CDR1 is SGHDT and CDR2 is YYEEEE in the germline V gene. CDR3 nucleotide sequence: TGTGCCAGCAGCTTGGAGCTACAGGGCGGTGAAAAACTGTTTTTT. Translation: CASSLELQGGEKLFF.

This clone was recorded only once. The CDR3 here is CAWNTWNTEAFF. CDR3 coding DNA: TGTGCCTGGAACACCTGGAACACTGAAGCTTTCTTT. The gene calls are TRBV30 and TRBJ1-1; no firm D call. Germline V lookup: CDR1 GTSNPN, CDR2 SVGIG (reference sequence). V was shortened by 4 bases and J by 1 base, with 7 bases between the two germline ends. The CDR3 has 12 amino acids.

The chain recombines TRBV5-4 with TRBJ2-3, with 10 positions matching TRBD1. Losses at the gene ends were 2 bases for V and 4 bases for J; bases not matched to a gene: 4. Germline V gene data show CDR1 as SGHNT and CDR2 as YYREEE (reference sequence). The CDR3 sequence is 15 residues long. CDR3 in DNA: TGTGCCAGCAGCTTAGGGGACAGGGGCGCAGATACGCAGTATTTT. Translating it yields CASSLGDRGADTQYF.

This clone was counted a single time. The CDR3 sequence: CASTDREAAYGYTF. DNA for the CDR3: TGTGCCAGTACAGATAGGGAGGCTGCTTATGGCTACACCTTC. V usage is TRBV19 and J usage is TRBJ1-2; unclear D gene. This CDR3 comprises 14 residues. CDR1 and CDR2 from the germline V gene are LNHDA and SQIVND (reference sequence). V shed 7 bases and J shed 5 bases, with 17 bases lying between them.

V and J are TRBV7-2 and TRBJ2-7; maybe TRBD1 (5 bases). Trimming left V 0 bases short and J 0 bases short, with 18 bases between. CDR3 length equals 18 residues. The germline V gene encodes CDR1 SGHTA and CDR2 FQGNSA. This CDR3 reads CASSLARTWGGDSYEQYF. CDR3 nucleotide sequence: TGTGCCAGCAGCTTAGCGAGGACATGGGGTGGGGACTCCTACGAGCAGTACTTC. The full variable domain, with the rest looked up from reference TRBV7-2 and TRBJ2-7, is GAGVSQSPSNKVTEKGKDVELRCDPISGHTALYWYRQSLGQGLEFLIYFQGNSAPDKSGLPSDRFSAERTGGSVSTLTIQRTQQEDSAVYLCASSLARTWGGDSYEQYFGPGTRLTVT.

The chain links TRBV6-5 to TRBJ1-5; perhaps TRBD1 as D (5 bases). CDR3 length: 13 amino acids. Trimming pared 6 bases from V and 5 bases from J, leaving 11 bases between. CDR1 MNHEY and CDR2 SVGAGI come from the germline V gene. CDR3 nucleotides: TGTGCCAGCAGATGGCAGGGCGATCAGCCCCAGCATTTT. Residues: CASRWQGDQPQHF.